This T cell receptor beta chain originates from a study of blood T cell repertoires in COVID-19. Whole-study context: Nucleic acid was either cDNA or gDNA, and it came from T cells, B-cell-depleted T cells, or PBMCs.

V was pared by 0 bases and J by 0 bases, with 9 bases between. The CDR3 spans 16 residues. The V gene's germline CDR1 is LGHNA and CDR2 YNFKEQ. Participants were aged 18 to 89 years, lived in under 25 US areas, and enrolled virtually. Clinical history as reported by participants underpinned cohort assignment. Assay used: immunoSEQ multiplex PCR; TCRdb lists only in-frame clones, some missing. This sample has fewer than 250,000 clones, with around nine tenths found just once. The table lists this clone with a few counts. Sample: PBMCs or T cells enriched from blood (not recorded which). V gene TRBV4-2 combines with J gene TRBJ1-5; no firm D call. The source of this sequence is a woman aged 45-65 years with acute COVID-19. The CDR3 bases are TGTGCCAGCAGCCAAGATGCGGAGGGTAGCAATCAGCCCCAGCATTTT. The encoded protein is CASSQDAEGSNQPQHF.